This is a list of T cell receptor beta chains from one sample in a study of Tregs in tolerant kidney transplant recipients. TCRdb's table, derived via immunoSEQ multiplex PCR, lists solely in-frame clones and lacks some. The table shows roughly 80,000 clones, with around nine tenths occurring only once. The material sequenced was CD4+ T cells from blood (PBMCs), taken 24 months after the transplant. These receptors came from a human patient who received a combined kidney and bone marrow transplant. The T cells may partly be graft donor cells. Each CDR3 is given with its conserved first and last residue.

v_call	j_call	cdr3_aa
TRBV2	TRBJ1-1	CASLRDMNTEAFF
TRBV4-3	TRBJ2-6	CASSREGPGANVLTF
TRBV2	TRBJ2-1	CAPLDRYNEQFF
TRBV5-1	TRBJ2-3	CASSLVLAGGLASTDTQYF
TRBV7-9	TRBJ1-4	CASSLATGGRGREKLFF
TRBV10-3	TRBJ2-1	CAISRDKYNEQFF
TRBV5-1	TRBJ2-7	CASSGGLASAEQYF
TRBV15	TRBJ2-6	CATSRDPTGVSGANVLTF
TRBV18	TRBJ2-2	CASSPWDRAGDTGELFF
TRBV29-1	TRBJ2-1	CSARSSYNEQFF
TRBV19	TRBJ1-5	CASRTGTGLGQPQHF
TRBV5-4	TRBJ2-3	CASSWTSGGADTQYF
TRBV7-8	TRBJ1-2	CASSLKRWTADYGYTF
TRBV9	TRBJ2-2	CASSEGLAVNTGELFF
TRBV7-9	TRBJ1-2	CASSDEGDGYTF
TRBV7-2	TRBJ2-6	CASSSAGQNSGANVLTF
TRBV7-6	TRBJ1-1	CASSSGQLNTEAFF
TRBV18	TRBJ2-5	CASSPNLQNQETQYF